This TCR beta chain was recorded in a study of T cell responses to AZD1222 COVID-19 vaccine. The CDR3 is 13 residues long. V lost 5 bases, J lost 7 bases, and 14 bases lay in between. The germline V gene has CDR1 MGHRA and CDR2 YSYEKL. TCRdb's table, derived via immunoSEQ multiplex PCR, lists solely in-frame clones and lacks some. The sample holds about 130,000 clones; roughly nine tenths are singletons and the top ten take 6.5% to 8.5%. The sample was peripheral blood, taken on day 0 of AZD1222 vaccination. The origin of this receptor is an adult in good health. The chain uses TRBV4-1 and TRBJ1-2, with D unresolved. The CDR3 reads CASSSTSKSGYTF. CDR3 in DNA: TGCGCCAGCAGCTCCACCTCAAAAAGTGGCTACACCTTC.